Listed below are T cell receptor beta chains from one sample, sequenced in a study of blood T cell repertoires in COVID-19. Clones were read by immunoSEQ multiplex PCR, and TCRdb kept only the in-frame ones, dropping some. The data show 230,000 or so clones, with roughly nine tenths seen just once and 4% to 5% held by the top ten. Source material: peripheral blood. These receptors were obtained from a woman aged 35 to 49 who had recovered from COVID-19. Each CDR3 is given with its conserved first and last residue. A D gene is named only where the DNA matches it firmly. Clone size is not always given. Where it is, it says once, few, many or a class for expanded clones.

D gene | J gene | clone size | V gene | CDR3 DNA | CDR3 protein
NA | TRBJ2-1 | NA | TRBV28 | TGTGCCAGCAGTTATGGGCCTTTCGAGCAGTTCTTC | CASSYGPFEQFF
NA | TRBJ2-2 | NA | TRBV4-2 | TGTGCCAGCAGCCAAATCCCCGGGGAACACACCGGGGAGCTGTTTTTT | CASSQIPGEHTGELFF
TRBD1 | TRBJ1-1 | few | TRBV6-4 | TGTGCCAGCAGTGACTCGAACTACGCCTCACCCAGGGGGAGGACTGAAGCTTTCTTT | CASSDSNYASPRGRTEAFF
TRBD2 | TRBJ2-1 | NA | TRBV13 | TGTGCCAGCAGCTCGGGACTAGCGGGTTCACGTTCCTACAATGAGCAGTTCTTC | CASSSGLAGSRSYNEQFF
NA | TRBJ2-3 | NA | TRBV10-3 | TGTGCCATAGGACGGGACACAGATACGCAGTATTTT | CAIGRDTDTQYF
NA | TRBJ1-2 | NA | TRBV2 | TGTGCCAAAAGGACAGCCATACTAGGGGGCTACACCTTC | CAKRTAILGGYTF
NA | TRBJ1-2 | NA | TRBV3-1/TRBV3-2 | TGTGCCAGCAGCCCCGCTATGACAAACCCCTATGGCTACACCTTC | CASSPAMTNPYGYTF
NA | TRBJ1-1 | NA | TRBV3-1/TRBV3-2 | TGTGCCAGCAGCCAGGCAGGGTTAACTGAAGCTTTCTTT | CASSQAGLTEAFF
TRBD1 | TRBJ2-1 | NA | TRBV5-4 | TGTGCCAGCAGCTGGGACAGAGACAATGAGCAGTTCTTC | CASSWDRDNEQFF
TRBD2 | TRBJ2-3 | NA | TRBV19 | TGTGCCAGTAGTTTGACCGGGGGGGCTTATACACAGCGAACGCAGTATTTT | CASSLTGGAYTQRTQYF
TRBD1 | TRBJ1-1 | NA | TRBV7-3 | TGTGCCAGCAGCTTAGACAGGGGTAACACTGAAGCTTTCTTT | CASSLDRGNTEAFF
TRBD1 | TRBJ2-1 | NA | TRBV19 | TGTGCCAGTAAGGACAGGGGAAGCTACAATGAGCAGTTCTTC | CASKDRGSYNEQFF
NA | TRBJ1-1 | NA | TRBV13 | TGTGCCAGCAGCCCGGGGGGGACTGAAGCTTTCTTT | CASSPGGTEAFF
TRBD2 | TRBJ2-3 | NA | TRBV7-2 | TGTGCCAGCAGCTTATTACTAGCGGGACCAGATACGCAGTATTTT | CASSLLLAGPDTQYF
NA | TRBJ2-1 | NA | TRBV5-1 | TGCGCCAGCAGCTTGGCCGGCAGGGGTTGGGATGAGCAGTTCTTC | CASSLAGRGWDEQFF
NA | TRBJ2-1 | NA | TRBV5-1 | TGCGCCAGCAGCTTGGGGGGGACTGACTACAATGAGCAGTTCTTC | CASSLGGTDYNEQFF
TRBD2 | TRBJ2-3 | NA | TRBV12-5 | TGTGCTAGTGGTTTCTGGCCTAGCGGGGTTTCAGATACGCAGTATTTT | CASGFWPSGVSDTQYF
TRBD2 | TRBJ2-1 | NA | TRBV7-3 | TGTGCCAGCAGCACGTGGCCCGGGGGGGATGAGCAGTTCTTC | CASSTWPGGDEQFF
NA | TRBJ2-1 | NA | TRBV5-1 | TGCGCCAGCAGCTTGGAAGGGGGCTACAATGAGCAGTTCTTC | CASSLEGGYNEQFF
NA | TRBJ2-1 | NA | TRBV4-3 | TGCGCCAGCAGCCAAGAGAGGTCGGGCGGGGGCGAGCAGTTCTTC | CASSQERSGGGEQFF
TRBD1 | TRBJ2-2 | NA | TRBV11-2 | TGTGCCAGCAGCCCCGGACAGGGTGGGAACACCGGGGAGCTGTTTTTT | CASSPGQGGNTGELFF
TRBD2 | TRBJ2-1 | NA | TRBV5-1 | TGCGCCAGCAGCTTGGTGACGGGCGGGGGGGCCAATGAGCAGTTCTTC | CASSLVTGGGANEQFF
NA | TRBJ2-2 | NA | TRBV24-1 | TGTGCCACCAGTGATTTGGAGGAAGGAGGCGGGGAGCTGTTTTTT | CATSDLEEGGGELFF
TRBD2 | TRBJ2-5 | NA | TRBV3-1/TRBV3-2 | TGTGCCAGCAGCCCCCAGCGTTTTGCGGGGGGCCAAGAGACCCAGTACTTC | CASSPQRFAGGQETQYF
NA | TRBJ1-2 | NA | TRBV5-6 | TGTGCCAGGGTCAGTAACTATGGCTACACCTTC | CARVSNYGYTF
TRBD1 | TRBJ1-1 | NA | TRBV9 | TGTGCCAGCAGCGCCATCCGGACAGGGCTGGCTTTCTTT | CASSAIRTGLAFF
NA | TRBJ2-5 | NA | TRBV7-9 | TGTGCCACCACAGCGTATAACCAAGAGACCCAGTACTTC | CATTAYNQETQYF
NA | TRBJ2-2 | NA | TRBV5-4 | TGTGCCAGCAGCTTGGACTTCACCGGGGAGCTGTTTTTT | CASSLDFTGELFF
NA | TRBJ1-4 | NA | TRBV19 | TGTGCCAGTAGGCCCACAGGCCCGCCCGGTGAAAAACTGTTTTTT | CASRPTGPPGEKLFF
TRBD1 | TRBJ1-1 | NA | TRBV6-4 | TGTGCCAGCAGTGACGACCCACAGGGGAGATTAACTGAAGCTTTCTTT | CASSDDPQGRLTEAFF
TRBD1 | TRBJ1-1 | NA | TRBV19 | TGTGCCAGTAGACGAGTTGGCGGGCAGGGGGCAACTGAAGCTTTCTTT | CASRRVGGQGATEAFF
TRBD2 | TRBJ2-3 | NA | TRBV11-2 | TGTGCCAGCAGCTTAGTTGGTAGCGGGAGGGGAAGCTATACGCAGTATTTT | CASSLVGSGRGSYTQYF
TRBD1 | TRBJ1-4 | NA | TRBV12-3/TRBV12-4 | TGTGCCAGCAAAGACAGGGGACTTGAAAAACTGTTTTTT | CASKDRGLEKLFF
NA | TRBJ1-1 | few | TRBV5-4 | TGTGCCAGCAACGACGGGCTCCGGGGCACTGAAGCTTTCTTT | CASNDGLRGTEAFF
NA | TRBJ2-5 | NA | TRBV11-2 | TGTGCCAGCAGCTCCCGGAGTGTAGAGACCCAGTACTTC | CASSSRSVETQYF
NA | TRBJ2-3 | NA | TRBV7-3 | TGTGCCAGCAGCCCTAGCACAGATACGCAGTATTTT | CASSPSTDTQYF
TRBD1 | TRBJ1-1 | NA | TRBV4-1 | TGCGCCAGCAGCCATCGGGGACAGGGTGATACTGAAGCTTTCTTT | CASSHRGQGDTEAFF
NA | TRBJ1-6 | NA | TRBV27 | NA | CASSFLAGNSSPLHF
TRBD1 | TRBJ2-5 | NA | TRBV11-3 | TGTGCCAGCAGCTTAGGGGCAGGGGGCGAGACCCAGTACTTC | CASSLGAGGETQYF
TRBD1 | TRBJ1-6 | once | TRBV25-1 | TGTGCCAGCAGTGATAGGACAGGGGGATATTCACCCCTCCACTTT | CASSDRTGGYSPLHF
NA | TRBJ2-3 | NA | TRBV7-3 | TGTGCCAGCAGCTCGTTGACTAGCACAGATACGCAGTATTTT | CASSSLTSTDTQYF
TRBD1 | TRBJ1-1 | NA | TRBV18 | TGTGCCAGCTCATCGACAGGGGGCACTGAAGCTTTCTTT | CASSSTGGTEAFF
TRBD2 | TRBJ2-1 | NA | TRBV9 | TGTGCCTCCGCCCGGATGGGGGGGGGTGTAAATGAGCAGTTCTTC | CASARMGGGVNEQFF
NA | TRBJ1-1 | NA | TRBV2 | TGTGCCAGCAAACGCCGGAGAGACACTGAAGCTTTCTTT | CASKRRRDTEAFF
NA | TRBJ2-1 | NA | TRBV25-1 | TGTGCCAGCAGTTTAGCGGCCTACAATGAGCAGTTCTTC | CASSLAAYNEQFF
TRBD1 | TRBJ1-4 | NA | TRBV7-2 | TGTGCCAGCAGCCTGCTCCCAATCGGACAGGGGGCGTCGTGTGTTTTT | CASSLLPIGQGASCVF
TRBD2 | TRBJ2-5 | NA | TRBV28 | TGTGCCAGCACCACCCCACGGGGGGGGCCGGGGGAGACCCAGTACTTC | CASTTPRGGPGETQYF
NA | TRBJ1-2 | NA | TRBV19 | TGTGCCAGTAGTGCTACCGGCGGAAACTATGGCTACACCTTC | CASSATGGNYGYTF
NA | TRBJ2-3 | NA | TRBV2 | TGTGCCAGCACGGTAGGGGGGGGCCTGGCAGATACGCAGTATTTT | CASTVGGGLADTQYF
NA | TRBJ1-4 | once | TRBV20-1 | TGCAGTGCTTCTTTAAATGAAAAACTGTTTTTT | CSASLNEKLFF
NA | TRBJ2-2 | NA | TRBV9 | TGTGCCAGCAGCGTAGATCTGGAGTCGTGGACCGGGGAGCTGTTTTTT | CASSVDLESWTGELFF
NA | TRBJ2-1 | once | TRBV7-2 | TGTGCCAGCAGCTTAGAACTAGACGATGAGCAGTTCTTC | CASSLELDDEQFF
TRBD2 | TRBJ2-1 | few | TRBV12-5 | TGTGCTAGTGGTTTGGAGATTCGGACTAGCGGGTTATACAATGAGCAGTTCTTC | CASGLEIRTSGLYNEQFF